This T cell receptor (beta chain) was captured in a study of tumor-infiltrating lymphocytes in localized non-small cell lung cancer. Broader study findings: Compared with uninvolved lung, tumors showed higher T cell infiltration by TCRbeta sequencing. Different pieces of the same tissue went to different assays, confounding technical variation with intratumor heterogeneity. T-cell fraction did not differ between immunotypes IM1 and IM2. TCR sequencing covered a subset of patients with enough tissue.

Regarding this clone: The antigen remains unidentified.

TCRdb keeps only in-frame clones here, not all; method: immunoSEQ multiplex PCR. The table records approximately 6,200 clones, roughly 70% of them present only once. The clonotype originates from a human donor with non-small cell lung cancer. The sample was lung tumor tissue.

CDR3: CASRVAVRGTPQYF. The CDR3 coding sequence is TGTGCCAGTAGAGTAGCGGTTCGCGGAACCCCGCAGTATTTT. This chain joins TRBV19 and TRBJ2-3, with D possibly matching TRBD2 (6 bases). V was pared by 6 bases and J by 10 bases, with 20 bases between. Germline V gene lookup returns CDR1 LNHDA and CDR2 SQIVND (reference sequence). The CDR3 totals 14 residues.